The clone carrying this T cell receptor (beta chain) turned up a few times. What it binds is unknown. The length of the CDR3 is 13 residues. Per the germline V gene, CDR1 is SEHNR and CDR2 is FQNEAQ (reference sequence). RNA extraction was followed by reverse transcription into cDNA, which acted as the sequencing template. The repertoire was sequenced with immunoSEQ multiplex PCR; TCRdb's copy has only in-frame clones and lacks some. The sample lists roughly 75,000 clones, roughly 60% seen once, with roughly 18% in the top ten. This sample is part of a study of CD8+ T cells in alopecia areata. Study details: Treated individuals took tofacitinib by mouth, 5 to 10 mg twice daily. A 6-month period off drug followed tofacitinib, which lasted 6 to 18 months. Whole-study results and caveats: Scalp samples also yield sequences of resident alphabeta T cells from normal skin.

Those with alopecia areata gave lesional scalp punch biopsies and peripheral blood. The rearrangement links TRBV7-9 to TRBJ2-3; 10 nucleotides align to TRBD2. This specimen was CD8+ T cells sorted from blood, taken at week 0. This TCR came from a human donor with alopecia areata. The CDR3 spells CAAGTSDTDTQYF. Here the CDR3 DNA reads TGTGCAGCAGGGACTAGCGACACAGATACGCAGTATTTT.